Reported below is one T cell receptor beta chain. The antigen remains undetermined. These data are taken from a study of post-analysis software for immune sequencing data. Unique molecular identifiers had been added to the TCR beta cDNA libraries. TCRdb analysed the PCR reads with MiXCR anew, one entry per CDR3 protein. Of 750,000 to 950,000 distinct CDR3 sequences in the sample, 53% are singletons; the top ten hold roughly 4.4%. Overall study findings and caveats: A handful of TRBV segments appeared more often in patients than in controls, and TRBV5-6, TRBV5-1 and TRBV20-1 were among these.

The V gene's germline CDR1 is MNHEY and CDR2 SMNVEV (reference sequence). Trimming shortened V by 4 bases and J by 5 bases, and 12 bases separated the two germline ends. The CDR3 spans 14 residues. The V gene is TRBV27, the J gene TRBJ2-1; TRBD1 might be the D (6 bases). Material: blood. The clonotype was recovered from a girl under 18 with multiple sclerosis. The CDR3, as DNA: TGTGCCAGCAGTTCTGGGGGCGCCCACAATGAGCAGTTCTTC. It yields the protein CASSSGGAHNEQFF.